This TCR beta chain is from a study of CD8+CD57+ T cells in acquired aplastic anemia. Study summary: On average, sorted CD4+ and CD8+ cells gave roughly 3 ug of DNA.

CDR3 size: 15 residues. The ends lost 2 bases at V and 2 bases at J; junction bases unmatched: 6. Germline assignment: CDR1 SGHRS and CDR2 YFSETQ. TCR beta VDJ and CDR3 were profiled, and genomic DNA was the template. TCRdb used MiXCR to reprocess the reads, holding one entry per CDR3 protein. The top ten hold 3.2% of the sample, which has about 150,000 distinct CDR3 sequences, around 47% seen once. This clonotype occurred many times. Sequencing involved patients with CD8+CD57+ cell expansion previously shown by flow cytometry. The sequenced sample was sorted CD4+, CD8+, or CD8+CD57+ T cells (not recorded which) from PBMCs. The sequence derives from a human donor with aplastic anemia. V gene TRBV5-1 combines with J gene TRBJ2-5; 7 nucleotides match TRBD1. The CDR3 DNA is TGCGCCAGCAGCTTCAATACGGACAGGCAAGAGACCCAGTACTTC. Translated: CASSFNTDRQETQYF.